This section outlines one TCR beta chain sequence together with its context. These data originate in a study of blood T cell repertoires in COVID-19. Trimming cost V 5 bases and J 5 bases; bases outside gene matches: 16. The CDR3 extends over 17 amino acids. Germline V lookup: CDR1 SNHLY, CDR2 FYNNEI. In the original processing: Reference gene primers were amplified, and this amplification served to estimate nucleated cell counts. The assay was immunoSEQ multiplex PCR, and TCRdb's table has in-frame clones only and misses some. V and J calls and clone size come straight from that table; D and trimming were deduced from the DNA. The sample includes about 64,000 clones, 88% seen only once; the top ten take roughly a tenth. Participants were aged roughly 18 to 100 years from 20 to 30 US areas.

This receptor was obtained from a woman aged 40 to 49 who had recovered from COVID-19. Material for sequencing was PBMCs or T cells enriched from blood (not recorded which). This rearrangement joins TRBV2 to TRBJ2-3, with 7 nucleotides matching TRBD2. This chain's CDR3 is CASSLNPGRGLGDTQYF. The CDR3 DNA reads as TGTGCCAGCAGTTTAAACCCTGGGAGGGGATTGGGAGATACGCAGTATTTT.